The clone carrying this T cell receptor (beta chain) was detected many times. Antigen specificity is unknown. This specimen belongs to a study of T cells in Graves' hyperthyroidism and ophthalmopathy. At the level of the study: Peripheral blood draws took place at initial diagnosis, ahead of any treatment.

It was uncontrolled infection, other autoimmune disease, pregnancy or lactation that excluded patients. Diagnosis relied on clinical symptoms, serum thyroxine and TRAb, thyroid ultrasound and orbital computed tomography. Amplification yielded TCR beta CDR3 regions, with RNA transcripts as the source. Initially, a first-round RT-PCR of the TCR CDR3 employed the HTBI primer set. TCRdb reprocessed the multiplex PCR reads with MiXCR, giving one entry per CDR3 protein. The sample consists of 200,000 or so distinct CDR3 sequences, about 17% of them appearing once. Study-wide results and limits: Blood also contained most expanded thyroid clonotypes above 0.001.

The CDR3 consists of 11 residues. Trimming pared 0 bases from V and 10 bases from J, leaving 4 bases between. Germline CDR1 and CDR2: LGHDT and YNNKEL (reference sequence). The source of this sequence is a woman between 45 and 60 years old with Graves' hyperthyroidism. The chain recombines TRBV3-1 with TRBJ2-1; D unresolved. The sequencing input was blood. The DNA for the CDR3 is TGTGCCAGCAGCCAAGACAGGGAGCAGTTCTTC. This encodes CASSQDREQFF.